A single sample gave rise to the 26 T cell receptor beta chains below, sequenced in a study of T-cell memory formation after mild COVID-19. TCRdb ran MiXCR on the 5' RACE reads and lists one entry per CDR3 protein. The table lists some 30,000 distinct CDR3 sequences, roughly 7% of them singletons. The source material was PBMCs or a T cell subset sorted from them (not recorded which). These receptors came from an adult woman who had mild COVID-19 (a few samples of this study predate the infection). Cell type and time point are not known.

There are many counts of this clonotype. The chain recombines TRBV9 with TRBJ2-2, with 7 positions matching TRBD2. The ends lost 3 bases at V and 6 bases at J; junction bases unmatched: 11. CDR3 length: 16 amino acids. Germline V CDR1 and CDR2: SGDLS, YYNGEE. CDR3 bases: TGTGCCAGCAGCGCCGGGCCCCGGGGGGACGCCGGGGAGCTGTTTTTT. Translating it yields CASSAGPRGDAGELFF.

The chain employs TRBV12-3 or TRBV12-4 and TRBJ2-5; D unresolved. The CDR3 runs to 13 residues. V was pared by 6 bases and J by 2 bases, with 10 bases between. The DNA of the CDR3 is TGTGCCAGCAGGCTCAACGGGCAAGAGACCCAGTACTTC. It specifies CASRLNGQETQYF.

This clonotype was counted at least ten times. This CDR3 is CASKTSGRADEQFF. The DNA of the CDR3 is TGTGCCAGCAAAACTAGCGGGAGGGCCGATGAGCAGTTCTTC. This rearrangement joins TRBV27 to TRBJ2-1, with 13 bases fitting TRBD2. CDR1 is MNHEY, CDR2 SMNVEV, per germline (reference sequence). Trimming took 7 bases from V and 8 from J; bases not matched to a gene: 5. The CDR3 is 14 amino acids.

This clonotype appeared many times. The chain recombines TRBV27 with TRBJ2-6; D ambiguous. The V end was cut by 1 base, the J end by 0 bases, with 13 bases between. The CDR3 runs to 18 residues. Germline V CDR1 and CDR2: MNHEY, SMNVEV (reference sequence). In nucleotides, the CDR3 is TGTGCCAGCAGTTTATATGCGCCAGTTTCCTCTGGGGCCAACGTCCTGACTTTC. This codes for CASSLYAPVSSGANVLTF.

This clonotype was seen repeatedly, ten times or more. The chain uses TRBV7-2 and TRBJ2-1; 12 bases agree with TRBD2. Trimming took 4 bases from V and 4 from J; bases not matched to a gene: 5. The CDR3 has 16 residues. Germline-derived CDR1 and CDR2 are SGHTA and FQGNSA. The CDR3 loop is CASSSPTSGSYNEQFF. DNA for the CDR3: TGTGCCAGCAGCTCACCGACTAGCGGGAGTTACAATGAGCAGTTCTTC.

This clonotype has at least ten counts. The rearrangement uses TRBV6-6 and TRBJ2-5; tentative D call: TRBD1 (5 bases). CDR3 length: 15 residues. V shed 0 bases and J shed 2 bases, with 10 bases lying between them. CDR1 MNHNY and CDR2 SVGAGI come from the germline V gene (reference sequence). CDR3: CASSYSATDQETQYF. The DNA of the CDR3 is TGTGCCAGCAGTTACTCAGCGACAGATCAAGAGACCCAGTACTTC.

This clonotype showed up many times. V gene TRBV20-1 combines with J gene TRBJ1-5; weak D call: TRBD1 (6 bases). CDR1 is DFQATT, CDR2 SNEGSKA, per germline (reference sequence). The CDR3 spans 13 residues. Trimming took off 8 bases at V and 3 bases at J, with 14 bases between the two ends. As DNA, the CDR3 is TGCAGTTCGCTAGGGGGGGACAATCAGCCCCAGCATTTT. Translation gives CSSLGGDNQPQHF.

Only one count was recorded for this clonotype. This may stem from a read error, because a much larger clone lies one nucleotide away. This rearrangement joins TRBV12-3 or TRBV12-4 to TRBJ1-2, with a weak D call TRBD1 (6 bases). This CDR3 spans 14 amino acids. The CDR3 reads CASSYRETVYGNTF. The CDR3 DNA reads as TGTGCCAGCAGTTACAGGGAGACAGTCTATGGCAACACCTTC.

In this sample, this clonotype turned up many times. This sequence joins TRBV20-1 and TRBJ2-3; tentative D call: TRBD1 (6 bases). The CDR3 runs 14 residues. The germline V gene has CDR1 DFQATT and CDR2 SNEGSKA (reference sequence). For the CDR3, the DNA is TGCACCCCGGCTCGTTCAGGTGGGACAAATACGCAGTATTTT. The encoded protein is CTPARSGGTNTQYF.

There are many counts of this clonotype. This chain uses TRBV20-1 with TRBJ1-2; D call uncertain. Trimming shortened V by 0 bases and J by 4 bases, and 15 bases separated the two germline ends. Germline V lookup: CDR1 DFQATT, CDR2 SNEGSKA (reference sequence). CDR3 length: 15 residues. The CDR3 here is CSARETGFVLYGYTF. CDR3 nucleotide sequence: TGCAGTGCTAGAGAAACGGGTTTTGTTCTCTATGGCTACACCTTC.

There are many counts of this clonotype. This sequence joins TRBV12-3 or TRBV12-4 and TRBJ2-5, with D possibly being TRBD2 (5 bases). The CDR3 covers 13 residues. Trimming pared 5 bases from V and 4 bases from J, leaving 11 bases between. In DNA form, the CDR3 reads TGTGCCAGCAGTATGGGCCGGGGAGAGACCCAGTACTTC. Protein sequence: CASSMGRGETQYF.

This clonotype appeared many times. The V and J genes are TRBV20-1 and TRBJ1-5; 9 bases map to TRBD1. The CDR3 covers 14 residues. Trimming cost V 6 bases and J 5 bases; bases outside gene matches: 8. The germline V gene encodes CDR1 DFQATT and CDR2 SNEGSKA (reference sequence). The CDR3 sequence: CSADGTGSDQPQHF. As DNA, the CDR3 is TGCAGTGCCGATGGGACAGGGTCGGATCAGCCCCAGCATTTT.

J is TRBJ2-1 and V is TRBV7-9; no definite D call. V shed 4 bases and J shed 7 bases, with 5 bases lying between them. The CDR3 extends over 11 amino acids. CDR1 SEHNR and CDR2 FQNEAQ come from the germline V gene (reference sequence). CDR3 DNA: TGTGCCAGCAGCTCCCTAAATGAGCAGTTCTTC. Translating gives CASSSLNEQFF.

Ten or more counts support this clonotype. V and J are TRBV20-1 and TRBJ2-1, with TRBD2 identical over 10 bases. The CDR3 runs to 16 residues. After removal of 3 bases from V and 6 bases from J, the junction contained 11 bases not matched to a gene. CDR1 is DFQATT and CDR2 is SNEGSKA in the germline V gene (reference sequence). The chain's CDR3 is CSASRLAGVGGNEQFF. The CDR3 DNA is TGCAGTGCTAGCCGGCTAGCGGGAGTTGGGGGCAATGAGCAGTTCTTC.

This clonotype came up many times. This sequence joins TRBV6-6 and TRBJ2-1; D is undetermined. Germline values: CDR1 MNHNY, CDR2 SVGAGI (reference sequence). The CDR3 is made up of 13 amino acids. Trimming pared 2 bases from V and 1 base from J, leaving 3 bases between. The CDR3 sequence: CASSYSSYNEQFF. The DNA for the CDR3 is TGTGCCAGCAGTTACAGTTCCTACAATGAGCAGTTCTTC.

The table lists this clonotype with a few counts. The chain uses TRBV13 and TRBJ2-5, with TRBD1 identical over 8 bases. The CDR3 covers 14 residues. V trimming: 4 bases; J trimming: 5 bases; junction bases outside the gene matches: 6. Germline V lookup: CDR1 PRHDT, CDR2 FYEKMQ (reference sequence). The CDR3 sequence is CASSSLTGVETQYF. The CDR3, as DNA: TGTGCCAGCAGCTCCCTGACAGGGGTGGAGACCCAGTACTTC.

This clonotype was seen at least ten times. J is TRBJ2-7 and V is TRBV6-5; 8 positions match TRBD2. Germline V gene data show CDR1 as MNHEY and CDR2 as SVGAGI. J was trimmed by 1 base and V by 8 bases; bases with no gene match: 10. The CDR3 runs to 15 residues. The CDR3 loop reads CASGEIAGSSYEQYF. CDR3 bases: TGTGCCAGCGGGGAAATAGCGGGGTCGTCCTACGAGCAGTACTTC.

This clonotype was seen many times. The chain recombines TRBV9 with TRBJ2-2; D remains unclear. This CDR3 is 12 amino acids long. CDR1 and CDR2 from the germline V gene are SGDLS and YYNGEE. The V gene lost 0 bases and the J gene lost 7 bases, with 4 bases spanning the gap. CDR3 bases: TGTGCCAGCAGCGTAGGCGGCGGGGAGCTGTTTTTT. This encodes CASSVGGGELFF.

Judged by abundance, this clonotype is medium-sized (0.01 to 0.1%). The rearrangement joins TRBV6-2 or TRBV6-3 to TRBJ2-5, with D possibly called TRBD1 or TRBD2 (5 bases each). Trimming left V 5 bases short and J 5 bases short, with 15 bases between. CDR3 size: 14 residues. The germline V gene has CDR1 MNHEY and CDR2 SVGEGT. This CDR3 reads CASSPGLAGETQYF. CDR3 nucleotides: TGTGCCAGCAGTCCTGGACTGGCAGGGGAGACCCAGTACTTC.

Many counts were recorded for this clonotype. The V call is TRBV5-1, the J call TRBJ2-3; TRBD1 matches at 9 bases. V gave up 4 bases and J gave up 3 bases; unmatched junction bases: 15. Per the germline V gene, CDR1 is SGHRS and CDR2 is YFSETQ. The length of the CDR3 is 18 residues. DNA of the CDR3: TGCGCCAGCAGCCGCCGGCAACTAGCACAGGGGGCAACAGATACGCAGTATTTT. Translated: CASSRRQLAQGATDTQYF.

This clonotype was counted at least ten times. This chain joins TRBV20-1 and TRBJ2-1; 7 bases align to TRBD2. The trim removed 6 bases at V and 7 bases at J, leaving 9 bases unmatched. The CDR3 loop spans 13 amino acids. CDR1 is DFQATT, CDR2 SNEGSKA, per germline (reference sequence). CDR3 bases: TGCAGTGCCACGGGGGGTGTGACTAATGAGCAGTTCTTC. It translates to CSATGGVTNEQFF.

The chain has TRBV4-1 and TRBJ1-4; 9 bases align to TRBD1. The J segment lost 8 bases and the V segment lost 6 bases, leaving 10 bases of the junction unmatched. Germline assignment: CDR1 MGHRA and CDR2 YSYEKL. This CDR3 spans 15 amino acids. CDR3 in amino acids: CASRVQGAPGEKLFF. DNA for the CDR3: TGCGCCAGCAGGGTACAGGGGGCCCCGGGGGAAAAACTGTTTTTT.

The J gene is TRBJ1-1, the V gene TRBV15; D unclear. Per germline, CDR1 LNHNV and CDR2 YYDKDF (reference sequence). The CDR3 covers 13 residues. Trimming pared 4 bases from V and 4 bases from J, leaving 10 bases between. Here the CDR3 reads CATSITRGTEAFF. CDR3 bases: TGTGCCACCAGCATCACCCGGGGCACTGAAGCTTTCTTT.

This clonotype has ten or more counts. The chain combines TRBV20-1 with TRBJ2-1, with 14 nucleotides matching TRBD2. Germline V gene sequence: CDR1 DFQATT, CDR2 SNEGSKA (reference sequence). V trimming: 0 bases; J trimming: 9 bases; junction bases outside the gene matches: 7. The CDR3 is made up of 16 amino acids. In nucleotides, the CDR3 is TGCAGTGCTAGAGATGGAGGACTAGCGGGAGGTGTTGAGCAGTTCTTC. The encoded protein is CSARDGGLAGGVEQFF.

This clonotype showed up many times. The rearrangement links TRBV7-6 to TRBJ2-2, with D unresolved. CDR1 and CDR2 from the germline V gene are SGHVS and FNYEAQ. This CDR3 has 14 amino acids. V was trimmed by 8 bases and J by 2 bases, leaving 12 bases between them. The CDR3 loop reads CASGEGHNTGELFF. The CDR3 DNA reads as TGTGCCAGCGGAGAAGGGCATAACACCGGGGAGCTGTTTTTT.

This clonotype was counted at least ten times. The CDR3 coding sequence is TGTGCCAGCAGCTTCGTTCGAGGGGAGGTCTTTGGTGGTGGAAACACCATATATTTT. Translation gives CASSFVRGEVFGGGNTIYF. The chain couples TRBV7-9 to TRBJ1-3; a weak D match, TRBD1 (5 bases). With 3 bases removed from V and 3 bases from J, the gap between germline ends came to 24 bases. The germline CDR1 and CDR2 sequences are SEHNR and FQNEAQ (reference sequence). This CDR3 contains 19 residues.